This TCR beta chain comes out of a study of cytomegalovirus exposure and HLA in healthy donors. The PCR was carried out with 60 Vbeta primers and 13 Jbeta primers. Profiled with immunoSEQ multiplex PCR; TCRdb holds only in-frame clones, not every one. The sample lists around 150,000 clones, roughly 75% occurring once. The germline V gene encodes CDR1 SGHRS and CDR2 YFSETQ. The CDR3 has 15 amino acids. V was clipped by 3 bases and J by 2 bases; unmatched bases: 6. The receptor was isolated from a male donor in good health and CMV-seronegative. Sequenced input: PBMCs. The chain carries TRBV5-1 and TRBJ2-7; 9 bases map to TRBD2. The CDR3 bases are TGCGCCAGCAGCTATGGGACTAGCTTCACCTACGAGCAGTACTTC. Translating it yields CASSYGTSFTYEQYF.